Included here is one TCR beta chain sequence, with context. The data are from a study of blood T cell repertoires in COVID-19. Study context: The origin of the acute and convalescent COVID-19 samples was the United States, Italy and Spain.

With 3 bases clipped from V and 4 bases from J, the junction kept 9 bases outside the gene matches. The CDR3 extends over 15 amino acids. From germline, CDR1 is MNHNS and CDR2 SASEGT. Clones were read by immunoSEQ multiplex PCR, and TCRdb kept only the in-frame ones, dropping some. The sample lists about 100,000 clones, over 75% occurring once. The chain joins TRBV6-1 to TRBJ2-7; 7 bases fit TRBD1. The TCR comes from a woman in her 70s with acute or convalescent COVID-19. Material: peripheral blood. The CDR3 bases are TGTGCCAGCAGTGACCCCTGGGACAGAGGTTACGAGCAGTACGTC. Translated, it gives CASSDPWDRGYEQYV.